The 8 T cell receptor beta chains below all came from one sample that was sequenced in a study of somatic mutations in cytotoxic T cells in rheumatoid arthritis. Clones were sequenced by immunoSEQ multiplex PCR, and TCRdb holds only the in-frame ones, with some missing. Of roughly 14,000 clones in the sample, 65% to 80% were seen once. Material: CD8+ T cells sorted from blood. These receptors were collected from an adult with rheumatoid arthritis.

This clone was observed once. The rearrangement links TRBV11-2 to TRBJ2-7, with D unresolved. From germline, CDR1 is SGHAT and CDR2 FQNNGV. V dropped 2 bases and J dropped 2 bases, with 4 bases sitting between them. CDR3 size: 12 residues. The CDR3 loop is CASSLIAYEQYF. CDR3 bases: TGTGCCAGCAGCTTAATTGCCTACGAGCAGTACTTC.

The chain employs TRBV28 and TRBJ2-7, with TRBD2 identical over 8 bases. The CDR3 is made up of 14 amino acids. V gave up 2 bases and J gave up 3 bases; unmatched junction bases: 3. Per the germline V gene, CDR1 is MDHEN and CDR2 is SYDVKM. CDR3 nucleotide sequence: TGTGCCAGCAGTTTACCGGGACTAGACTACGAGCAGTACTTC. It specifies CASSLPGLDYEQYF.

By share, this clone counts as medium-sized. The V and J genes are TRBV6-1 and TRBJ2-6; a weak D match, TRBD2 (5 bases). Deletions cut 2 bases from V and 0 bases from J, with 8 bases between. CDR1 and CDR2 (germline): MNHNS, SASEGT. The CDR3 runs 16 residues. DNA of the CDR3: TGTGCCAGCAGTGAACTTGAGGGCTCTGGGGCCAACGTCCTGACTTTC. The encoded protein is CASSELEGSGANVLTF.

The chain employs TRBV28 and TRBJ2-1, with D maybe TRBD2 (5 bases). The germline V gene has CDR1 MDHEN and CDR2 SYDVKM. V dropped 2 bases and J dropped 3 bases, with 17 bases sitting between them. The CDR3 runs 17 residues. The CDR3 region has the DNA TGTGCCAGCAGTTTACCGGGAACTGACGGTCTCTACAATGAGCAGTTCTTC. Protein product: CASSLPGTDGLYNEQFF.

This clone came up a few times. The chain is built from TRBV14 and TRBJ1-2; D might be TRBD1 (6 bases). CDR1 SGHDN and CDR2 FVKESK come from the germline V gene. The CDR3 extends over 16 amino acids. The V gene lost 2 bases and the J gene lost 2 bases, with 15 bases spanning the gap. Here the CDR3 DNA reads TGTGCCAGCAGCCAAAGTTCACAGGGCGGCAACTATGGCTACACCTTC. This sequence encodes CASSQSSQGGNYGYTF.

The chain links TRBV5-6 to TRBJ1-1; TRBD1 might be the D (5 bases). V was clipped by 3 bases and J by 9 bases, with 21 bases between them. This CDR3 region has 15 residues. Germline lookup yields CDR1 SGHDT and CDR2 YYEEEE. The DNA for the CDR3 is TGTGCCAGCAGCTGGCCGGGTCAGGGAATCAACCAAGCTTTCTTT. Translation gives CASSWPGQGINQAFF.

This clone showed up just a few times. The chain employs TRBV27 and TRBJ2-7; D is uncertain. Trimming took off 4 bases at V and 9 bases at J, with 13 bases between the two ends. The CDR3 runs to 12 residues. Germline V lookup: CDR1 MNHEY, CDR2 SMNVEV (reference sequence). CDR3 sequence (DNA): TGTGCCAGCAGTTCCCTGATAGGTGTGCAGTACTTC. Residues: CASSSLIGVQYF.

V and J are TRBV6-1 and TRBJ2-6; D gene ambiguous. Trimming pared 3 bases from V and 2 bases from J, leaving 11 bases between. This CDR3 has 16 amino acids. CDR1 and CDR2 from the germline V gene are MNHNS and SASEGT. The CDR3, as DNA: TGTGCCAGCAGTGAGAGTGCCGGCACTGGGGCCAACGTCCTGACTTTC. Residues: CASSESAGTGANVLTF.